Each of the 21 T cell receptor beta chains below was sequenced from the same sample in a study of T cell repertoires in cytomegalovirus infection. Using its own MiXCR run on the reads, TCRdb lists one record per CDR3 protein. Of some 300,000 distinct CDR3 sequences listed, roughly a tenth were seen once; the top ten hold 2% to 3%. Sequencing input: PBMCs. The source of these receptors is a human donor in good health (CMV status not recorded). Some clones in this sample may be carry-over from other donors' samples.

This clonotype was seen many times. The CDR3 reads CSAADNVRGRLYGYTF. Here the CDR3 DNA reads TGCAGTGCCGCTGATAATGTTAGGGGAAGGCTTTATGGCTACACCTTC. This chain joins TRBV20-1 and TRBJ1-2; a possible D gene is TRBD1 (5 bases). Germline-derived CDR1 and CDR2 are DFQATT and SNEGSKA (reference sequence). The CDR3 covers 16 residues. The V and J ends lost 6 bases and 5 bases respectively, with 25 bases between them.

This clonotype was found a few times. V gene TRBV5-6 combines with J gene TRBJ2-1, with D perhaps TRBD1 (6 bases). In germline, CDR1 is SGHDT, CDR2 YYEEEE. Trimming took off 4 bases at V and 0 bases at J, with 14 bases between the two ends. This CDR3 is built from 16 residues. CDR3 nucleotides: TGTGCCAGCAGCCGGGACATCTACACCTCCTACAATGAGCAGTTCTTC. Translated, it gives CASSRDIYTSYNEQFF.

This clonotype occurred many times. The chain combines TRBV2 with TRBJ2-3, with a tentative D call TRBD2 (5 bases). V gave up 6 bases and J gave up 9 bases, with 13 bases separating them. Germline V gives CDR1 SNHLY, CDR2 FYNNEI. The CDR3 has 12 amino acids. This chain's CDR3 is CASRDPSSTQYF. The CDR3 nucleotides are TGTGCCAGCAGGGACCCCTCTAGCACGCAGTATTTT.

This clonotype was seen repeatedly, ten times or more. This chain connects TRBV7-6 to TRBJ1-5; TRBD1 aligns across 9 bases. From germline, CDR1 is SGHVS and CDR2 FNYEAQ. The CDR3 loop spans 19 amino acids. Trimming took 5 bases from V and 4 from J; bases not matched to a gene: 18. CDR3 sequence reads: CASSPAPGQGQERNQPQHF. The CDR3 region has the DNA TGTGCCAGCAGCCCCGCCCCGGGACAGGGCCAGGAAAGGAATCAGCCCCAGCATTTT.

This chain joins TRBV10-3 and TRBJ2-7; unclear D gene. Trimming removed 7 bases at V and 5 bases at J, with 12 bases between. The germline V gene encodes CDR1 ENHRY and CDR2 SYGVKD. The CDR3 sequence is 12 residues long. For the CDR3, the DNA is TGTGCCATCATGTCTAGTCCTAACGAGCAGTACTTC. It yields the protein CAIMSSPNEQYF.

This clonotype was seen at least ten times. This chain joins TRBV28 and TRBJ2-7, with 9 bases matching TRBD1. CDR1 is MDHEN and CDR2 is SYDVKM in the germline V gene. CDR3 length: 13 residues. V was clipped by 4 bases and J by 11 bases; unmatched bases: 9. The CDR3 DNA is TGTGCCAGCAGTTCAGGAGGGAGGGACAGGGAGTACGTC. This gives the protein CASSSGGRDREYV.

This clonotype was found many times. This chain connects TRBV19 to TRBJ2-7; 7 positions agree with TRBD1. The CDR3 has 14 amino acids. V lost 5 bases to trimming and J lost 5 bases; unmatched junction nucleotides: 9. Germline values: CDR1 LNHDA, CDR2 SQIVND (reference sequence). CDR3 DNA: TGTGCCAGTAGTTACCGGGACAGTAAAGACGAGCAGTACTTC. The encoded protein is CASSYRDSKDEQYF.

This clonotype occurred many times. The chain carries TRBV2 and TRBJ1-1; D ambiguous. CDR1 and CDR2 (germline): SNHLY, FYNNEI. The V and J ends lost 1 base and 7 bases respectively, with 10 bases between them. CDR3 length: 13 amino acids. This chain's CDR3 is CASSEVVAVEAFF. CDR3 in DNA: TGTGCCAGCAGTGAAGTAGTGGCAGTTGAAGCTTTCTTT.

This clonotype was recorded a few times. The rearrangement joins TRBV5-1 to TRBJ1-1; TRBD1 might be the D (6 bases). V lost 0 bases and J lost 1, with 16 bases in between. CDR1 SGHRS and CDR2 YFSETQ come from the germline V gene. The CDR3 consists of 17 residues. The CDR3, as DNA: TGCGCCAGCAGCTTGGTGGAACGGGGGCGTGGGAACACTGAAGCTTTCTTT. It translates to CASSLVERGRGNTEAFF.

This clonotype was picked up many times. The V call is TRBV28, the J call TRBJ1-2, with D possibly TRBD1 on 5 matching bases. Trimming took 5 bases from V and 5 from J, leaving 18 bases between them. In germline, CDR1 is MDHEN, CDR2 SYDVKM. This CDR3 has 15 amino acids. This CDR3 is CASSPTHRFSYGYTF. CDR3 DNA: TGTGCCAGCAGTCCCACTCACAGGTTCAGTTATGGCTACACCTTC.

This clonotype appeared many times. V is TRBV20-1 and J is TRBJ2-2; D may correspond to TRBD1 or TRBD2 (6 bases each). The CDR3 is 14 residues long. Deletions cut 3 bases from V and 4 bases from J, with 12 bases between. Germline V gene lookup returns CDR1 DFQATT and CDR2 SNEGSKA (reference sequence). The CDR3 region has the DNA TGCAGTGCTAGCCGGGGGCAATCCACCGGGGAGCTGTTTTTT. This codes for CSASRGQSTGELFF.

This clonotype has at least ten counts. This rearrangement joins TRBV14 to TRBJ2-1, with TRBD2 identical over 12 bases. Germline V gene data show CDR1 as SGHDN and CDR2 as FVKESK. This CDR3 has 16 residues. Trimming removed 4 bases from V and 4 bases from J; junction bases left unmatched: 5. The CDR3 reads CASSPGLAGTYNEQFF. The CDR3 DNA reads TGTGCCAGCAGCCCAGGACTAGCGGGGACATACAATGAGCAGTTCTTC.

The sample holds many counts of this clonotype. The gene calls are TRBV28 and TRBJ1-5; D unclear. The V gene's germline CDR1 is MDHEN and CDR2 SYDVKM. Between the trimmed V and J ends, which lost 6 bases and 4 bases, there was a span of 16 bases. The CDR3 covers 15 residues. Here the CDR3 DNA reads TGTGCCAGCAGGGCACCGAGGCAGGAGAATCAGCCCCAGCATTTT. Translated: CASRAPRQENQPQHF.

This clonotype was found many times. The chain has TRBV5-6 and TRBJ2-4, with D possibly matching TRBD2 (5 bases). The CDR3 totals 14 residues. Trimming left V 0 bases short and J 6 bases short, with 10 bases between. The germline CDR1 and CDR2 sequences are SGHDT and YYEEEE. Here the CDR3 reads CASSLESGLNIQYF. The CDR3, as DNA: TGTGCCAGCAGCTTGGAAAGCGGTTTAAACATTCAGTACTTC.

This clonotype was recorded at least ten times. This rearrangement joins TRBV20-1 to TRBJ1-2, with D perhaps TRBD1 (5 bases). Trimming pared 6 bases from V and 3 bases from J, leaving 17 bases between. CDR1 DFQATT and CDR2 SNEGSKA come from the germline V gene (reference sequence). The CDR3 runs 14 residues. This CDR3 is CSAAAGQSYYGYTF. DNA of the CDR3: TGCAGTGCCGCGGCCGGACAATCCTACTATGGCTACACCTTC.

The table lists this clonotype with many counts. The rearrangement uses TRBV7-6 and TRBJ1-2, with D possibly matching TRBD1 (6 bases). CDR1 SGHVS and CDR2 FNYEAQ come from the germline V gene. CDR3 length: 11 amino acids. Trimming removed 5 bases from V and 8 bases from J, with 9 bases in between. The CDR3 spells CASSKGGGYTF. The CDR3, as DNA: TGTGCCAGCAGCAAAGGGGGAGGCTACACCTTC.

The J gene is TRBJ1-1, the V gene TRBV19; no clear D gene. V dropped 5 bases and J dropped 3 bases, with 13 bases sitting between them. The CDR3 spans 14 residues. From germline, CDR1 is LNHDA and CDR2 SQIVND (reference sequence). The CDR3 spells CASSESSDYTEAFF. The CDR3 DNA reads as TGTGCCAGTAGTGAATCCTCAGATTACACTGAAGCTTTCTTT.

J is TRBJ2-4 and V is TRBV29-1; no firm D call. Germline V lookup: CDR1 SQVTM, CDR2 ANQGSEA. The V gene lost 4 bases and the J gene lost 0 bases, with 10 bases spanning the gap. The CDR3 covers 14 residues. CDR3 nucleotides: TGCAGCGTTGTTTTAGGGATAGCCAAAAACATTCAGTACTTC. This translates into CSVVLGIAKNIQYF.

This clonotype was counted at least ten times. The chain combines TRBV7-2 with TRBJ2-5; unclear D gene. Germline loops: CDR1 SGHTA, CDR2 FQGNSA. Trimming shortened V by 5 bases and J by 5 bases, and 12 bases separated the two germline ends. CDR3 length: 13 amino acids. The CDR3 loop reads CASSLVKEETQYF. CDR3 nucleotide sequence: TGTGCCAGCAGCCTCGTGAAGGAGGAGACCCAGTACTTC.

This clonotype was observed a handful of times. This sequence joins TRBV3-1 and TRBJ2-2; D may be TRBD2 (5 bases). CDR1 LGHDT and CDR2 YNNKEL come from the germline V gene (reference sequence). The ends were cut back, 1 base at V and 4 bases at J, with 13 bases in the middle. The length of the CDR3 is 16 residues. For the CDR3, the DNA is TGTGCCAGCAGCCAAGCGGTCTTCGCGGGCACCGGGGAGCTGTTTTTT. Residues: CASSQAVFAGTGELFF. Supplemented by reference TRBV3-1 and TRBJ2-2, the full variable domain reads DTAVSQTPKYLVTQMGNDKSIKCEQNLGHDTMYWYKQDSKKFLKIMFSYNNKELIINETVPNRFSPKSPDKAHLNLHINSLELGDSAVYFCASSQAVFAGTGELFFGEGSRLTVL.

This clonotype was recorded many times. J is TRBJ1-3 and V is TRBV12-3 or TRBV12-4; no definite D call. CDR3 length: 14 amino acids. Trimming removed 5 bases at V and 4 bases at J, with 12 bases between. CDR3 loop: CASSPAGFGNTIYF. In DNA form, the CDR3 reads TGTGCCAGCAGTCCAGCCGGGTTCGGAAACACCATATATTTT.